This TCR beta chain was found in a study of blood T cell repertoires in COVID-19. Overall study: Samples came from the United States, Italy and Spain, spanning acute and convalescent COVID-19. PBMCs, B-cell-depleted T cells, or T cells provided the cDNA or gDNA that made up the material.

V was clipped by 7 bases and J by 2 bases; unmatched bases: 9. The CDR3 consists of 15 residues. The germline CDR1 and CDR2 sequences are SQVTM and ANQGSEA. Original analysis: Estimation of nucleated cell counts relied on the amplification of reference gene primers. Generated by immunoSEQ multiplex PCR, the TCRdb table keeps only in-frame clones and is missing some. The V and J calls and clone size are taken from that table; D and trimming were inferred from the DNA. The profile shows roughly 280,000 clones, 86% of them singletons. The receptor was isolated from a young man with active or convalescent COVID-19. What was sequenced was peripheral blood. V gene TRBV29-1 combines with J gene TRBJ2-3, with 10 bases identical to TRBD2. As DNA, the CDR3 is TGCAGCGCTAGCCCTAGCGGGGGAGACACAGATACGCAGTATTTT. It encodes CSASPSGGDTDTQYF.